This T cell receptor beta chain was sequenced for a study of T cell clonality in common variable immunodeficiency. Broader study findings: Reportedly, TCR beta sequences from common variable immunodeficiency showed fewer deletions and N-nucleotide insertions. Authors noted CVID clonality's cause needs subpopulation repertoire sequencing.

Germline lookup yields CDR1 SGHVS and CDR2 FNYEAQ. Trimming pared 4 bases from V and 9 bases from J, leaving 16 bases between. The CDR3 contains 14 residues. Profiling relied on immunoSEQ multiplex PCR, and the TCRdb table lists in-frame clones only, not all of them. The repertoire consists of 30,000 to 40,000 clones, none detected only once. As for this clone: The antigen is undetermined. Sequencing ends 3 residues short of the CDR3 end; the germline J gene provides the rest.

What was sequenced was peripheral blood mononuclear cells. This sequence joins TRBV7-6 and TRBJ2-1, with D possibly matching TRBD2 (6 bases). This clonotype was obtained from a person aged 18-69 years in good health. The part of the CDR3 DNA that was read is TGTGCCAGCAGCTCCGCCCTTACCGGGGGTGAG. This translates into CASSSALTGGE. The complete CDR3 sequence is CASSSALTGGEQFF.